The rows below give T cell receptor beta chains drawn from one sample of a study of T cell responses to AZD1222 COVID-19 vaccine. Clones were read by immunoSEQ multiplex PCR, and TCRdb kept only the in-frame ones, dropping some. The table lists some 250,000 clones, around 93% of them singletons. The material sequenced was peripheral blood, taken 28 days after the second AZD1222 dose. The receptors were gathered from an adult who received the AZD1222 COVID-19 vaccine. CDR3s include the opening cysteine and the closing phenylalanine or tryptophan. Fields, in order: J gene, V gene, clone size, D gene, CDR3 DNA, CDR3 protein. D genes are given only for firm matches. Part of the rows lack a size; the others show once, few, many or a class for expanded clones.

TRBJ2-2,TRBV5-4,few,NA,TGTGCCAGCAGCTTGGAGGGCACGAACACCGGGGAGCTGTTTTTT,CASSLEGTNTGELFF
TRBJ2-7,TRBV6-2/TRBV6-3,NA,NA,TGTGCCAGCAGTTGGGGGCTAGCGGCTCCTTTCGAGCAGTACTTC,CASSWGLAAPFEQYF
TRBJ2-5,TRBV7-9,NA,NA,TGTGCCAGCAGCTTAGTGAAGGACGCTGGAGAGACCCAGTACTTC,CASSLVKDAGETQYF
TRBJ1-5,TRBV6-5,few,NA,TGTGCCAGCAAATCCCGATGGGGGGGCAATCAGCCCCAGCATTTT,CASKSRWGGNQPQHF
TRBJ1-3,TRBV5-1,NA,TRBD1,TGCGCCAGCAGCGCCGATGGACAGGGGCTCGGAAACACCATATATTTT,CASSADGQGLGNTIYF
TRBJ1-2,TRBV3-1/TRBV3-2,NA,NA,TGTGCCAGCAGCGGCGCGGAAAACTATGGCTACACCTTC,CASSGAENYGYTF
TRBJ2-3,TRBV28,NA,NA,TGTGCCAGCGCCTTTGACACAGATACGCAGTATTTT,CASAFDTDTQYF
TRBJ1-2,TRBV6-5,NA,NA,TGTGCCAGCAGTATGGGACGGTATGGCTACACCTTC,CASSMGRYGYTF
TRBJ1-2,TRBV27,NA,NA,TGTGCCAGCAGTTTAGGGACGGCCTATGGCTACACCTTC,CASSLGTAYGYTF
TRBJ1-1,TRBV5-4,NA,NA,TGTGCCAGCAGCTTGAGAAGCAGCACTGAAGCTTTCTTT,CASSLRSSTEAFF
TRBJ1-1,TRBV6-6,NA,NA,TGTGCCAGCAAGGGGATACAGGGAGACACTGAAGCTTTCTTT,CASKGIQGDTEAFF
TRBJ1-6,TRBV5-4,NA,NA,TGTGCCAGCAGCTTGACGCCAGGGTCCAGGATGACCCTCCACTTT,CASSLTPGSRMTLHF
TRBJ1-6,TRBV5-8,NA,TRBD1,TGTGCCAGCAGCTTTGGGACAGGGGATTCACCCCTCCACTTT,CASSFGTGDSPLHF
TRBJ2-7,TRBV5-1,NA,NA,TGCGCCAGCAGCTTGGCCGGGGAGTCCTACGAGCAGTACTTC,CASSLAGESYEQYF
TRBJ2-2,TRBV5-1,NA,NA,TGCGCCAGCAGCTTGGTGGGCCAGGACACCGGGGAGCTGTTTTTT,CASSLVGQDTGELFF
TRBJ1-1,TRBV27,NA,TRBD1,TGTGCCAGCAGTTTATCGGAACGACAGGGAAAATGGACTGAAGCTTTCTTT,CASSLSERQGKWTEAFF
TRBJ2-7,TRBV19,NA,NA,TGTGCCAGTAGTATAGGGAACTACGAGCAGTACTTC,CASSIGNYEQYF
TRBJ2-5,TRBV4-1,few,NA,TGCGCCAGCAGCCAAGATAATGCGGCAGGGACGGTAGAGACCCAGTACTTC,CASSQDNAAGTVETQYF
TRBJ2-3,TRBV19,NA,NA,TGTGCCAGTAGTATCCCTGCAAGCACAGATACGCAGTATTTT,CASSIPASTDTQYF
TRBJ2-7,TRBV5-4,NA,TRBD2,TGTGCCAGCAGCCTGGGGAGCGGGAGCTCCTACGAGCAGTACTTC,CASSLGSGSSYEQYF
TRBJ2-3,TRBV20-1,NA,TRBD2,TGCAGTGCTAATGACCTGGGCGGGAGGGCCGGAGATACGCAGTATTTT,CSANDLGGRAGDTQYF
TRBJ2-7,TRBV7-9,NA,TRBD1,TGTGCCAGCAGGCCCGGGACAGGGACCTACGAGCAGTACTTC,CASRPGTGTYEQYF
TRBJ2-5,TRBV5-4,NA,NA,TGTGCCAGCAGCTCGCCTTCGCAGGGACGGCAAAGAGAGACCCAGTACTTC,CASSSPSQGRQRETQYF
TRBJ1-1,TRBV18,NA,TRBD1,TGTGCCAGCCGTACAGGGGGTCTGAACACTGAAGCTTTCTTT,CASRTGGLNTEAFF
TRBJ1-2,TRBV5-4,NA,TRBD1,TGTGCCAGCAGCTCCTTACAGGGGGCAAGGAGAGTTGGCTACACCTTC,CASSSLQGARRVGYTF
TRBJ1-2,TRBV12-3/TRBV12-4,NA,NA,TGTGCCAGCAGTTTATCCTCAAACTATGGCTACACCTTC,CASSLSSNYGYTF
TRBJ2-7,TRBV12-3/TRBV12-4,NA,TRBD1,TGTGCCAGCAGTCCCGGGACAGGGGGTGAGCAGTACTTC,CASSPGTGGEQYF
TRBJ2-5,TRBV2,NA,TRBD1,TGTGCCAGCAGTGGAACAGGGGGGCTCGAGACCCAGTACTTC,CASSGTGGLETQYF
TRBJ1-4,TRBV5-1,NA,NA,TGCGCCAGCAGCTTATACAGGGACCCAACTAATGAAAAACTGTTTTTT,CASSLYRDPTNEKLFF
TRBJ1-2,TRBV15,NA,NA,TGTGCCACCAGCCTGGTCGCAACCGACTATGGCTACACCTTC,CATSLVATDYGYTF
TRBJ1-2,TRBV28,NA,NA,TGTGCCAGCAACTGGGGGGGTAACTATGGCTACACCTTC,CASNWGGNYGYTF
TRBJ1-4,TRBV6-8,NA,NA,TGTGCCAGCAGTAAACGGGACTTCTTACAAGGAACTAATGAAAAACTGTTTTTT,CASSKRDFLQGTNEKLFF
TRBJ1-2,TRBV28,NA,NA,TGTGCCAGCAGTTTGCCGGGTTTTGGCTACACCTTC,CASSLPGFGYTF
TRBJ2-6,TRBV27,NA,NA,TGTGCCAGCAGTTTAAGCTCTGGGGCCAACGTCCTGACTTTC,CASSLSSGANVLTF
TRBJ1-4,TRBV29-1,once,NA,TGCAGCGTTCCTGAGACACCACACAATGAAAAACTGTTTTTT,CSVPETPHNEKLFF
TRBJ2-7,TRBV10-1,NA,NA,TGCGCCAGCACCACCGGGGCAGCCCTAATCGACGAGCAGTACTTC,CASTTGAALIDEQYF
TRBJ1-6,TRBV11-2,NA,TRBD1,TGTGCCAGCAGCCCCAGGGGGGGGCAAAATTCACCCCTCCACTTT,CASSPRGGQNSPLHF
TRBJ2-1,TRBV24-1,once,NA,TGTGCCACCAGTGATGGAAATGAGCAGTTCTTC,CATSDGNEQFF
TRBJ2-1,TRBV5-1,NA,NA,TGCGCCAGCAGCTTGACGTTCAATGAGCAGTTCTTC,CASSLTFNEQFF
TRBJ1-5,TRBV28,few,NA,TGTGCCAGCAGTCAACAGGGATCGGGCAATCAGCCCCAGCATTTT,CASSQQGSGNQPQHF
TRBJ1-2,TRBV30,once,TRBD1,TGTGCCTCAACCCGACAGGGGATCCCTAACTATGGCTACACCTTC,CASTRQGIPNYGYTF
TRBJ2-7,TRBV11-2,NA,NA,TGTGCCAGCAGCCCAATTAGGGGGCGCAGGGCGGGAAGGGGCTACGAGCAGTACTTC,CASSPIRGRRAGRGYEQYF
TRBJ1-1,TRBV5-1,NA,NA,TGCGCCAGCAGCCAACAAGGGAACACTGAAGCTTTCTTT,CASSQQGNTEAFF
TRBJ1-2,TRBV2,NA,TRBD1,TGTGCCAGCAACCGAGAAGTGACAGGGGAGGGCTACACCTTC,CASNREVTGEGYTF
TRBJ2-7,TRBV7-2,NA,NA,TGTGCCAGCAGCCCCCCTCCCGGGGCCTACGAGCAGTACTTC,CASSPPPGAYEQYF
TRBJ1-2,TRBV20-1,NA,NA,TGCAGTGCTAACAGCTTCTATGGCTACACCTTC,CSANSFYGYTF